This TCR beta chain was recovered during a study of cytomegalovirus exposure and HLA in healthy donors (TCRdb year 2017). Study-wide context: A later analysis indicated that the 90 to 150 validation repertoires were generated on the platform also employed for the approximately 700 repertoires of the first cohort. The study aimed to test whether signatures of past pathogen exposure could be identified by cataloging public T cell receptors. A separate validation cohort of some 130 different subjects was used in addition to the approximately 640-subject first cohort. High-throughput TCR immunosequencing, statistical association of individual TCRs with disease status, and machine learning were combined to predict cytomegalovirus infection status. The paper as a whole reports these results and caveats: A later analysis lacked HLA typing for the validation cohort, so it scored co-occurrence in that cohort across all 110 or so repertoires. Subsequent analysis determined that TCRs grouped into clusters in the first cohort also showed a tendency toward co-occurrence across the 120 validation repertoires, and 85% to 95% of cluster scores exceeded 0. Across donors, most TCR sequences were observed very rarely, whereas some public TCRs were present in many individuals. According to the authors, the approach could potentially be generalized to other disease states and immunological phenotypes. Three of the identified cytomegalovirus-associated TCR beta chains were confirmed in vitro to be specific for cytomegalovirus antigens. The study listed 164 TCR beta chains as associated with cytomegalovirus. The classifier was reported to diagnose cytomegalovirus status with high specificity and sensitivity in both the original cohort and the validation cohort.

Separate from the roughly 700-subject first cohort, the validation cohort of roughly 130 subjects was the group to which the donors belonged. Receptors were amplified or captured by the immunoSEQ multiplex PCR assay. In the source study's methods: A statistical classification framework was built to diagnose cytomegalovirus status from the catalog of TCR beta chain sequences. TCRdb carries this immuneACCESS record with in-frame sequences only. Its versions omit some clonotypes, under half of them owing to an unresolved V gene in the studies checked, with the rest unexplained. The DNA was the basis for D and trimming; V, J and clone size are from that table. This sample gives over 150,000 clones in total; 80% to 90% of them show up just once. Approximately 20% of the sample is held by the ten biggest clonotypes. This clone appeared once. Which antigen it targets is not known. Base quality data are lacking; no much larger clone is found one base away.

This TCR was sampled from a man aged 18 to 35 in good health and CMV-seropositive. Sequencing used PBMCs.

The bases are TGTGCCAGCAGCTTAGGTGCTAGCTACAATGAGCAGTTCTTC. This gives the protein CASSLGASYNEQFF. The sequence is built from TRBV7-9 and TRBJ2-1, with the D segment identity uncertain. Deletion took 1 base off V and 3 bases off J, with a span of 7 bases between the germline ends. For CDR1 and CDR2, the germline V gene (reference sequence) lists SEHNR and FQNEAQ. From cysteine to phenylalanine, the CDR3 is 14 amino acids long. Only the CDR3 DNA is retained, 42 bases long and in frame from the first base.